These 18 T cell receptor beta chains originate from one sample sequenced in a study of molecular identifiers for immune sequencing clone quantification (dated by TCRdb to the late 2010s). Library creation used PCR. Sequencing instrument: NextSeq 500. TCRdb reprocessing: public reads trimmed at Q25 with fastp, clones called with MiXCR, in-frame beta chains kept. For every CDR3 protein sequence, its rows merge into one entry that carries the most common genes and DNA. In all, the sample holds about 630,000 distinct CDR3 sequences, and about 25% of those were seen once. The ten largest clones represent about 0.73% of the sample. The material sequenced was naive CD8+ T cells from blood, with Jurkat cell RNA spiked in. The cell subset or site label of this sample denotes: FACS-sorted CD8+CD4-CCR7+CD45RA+ naive T cells. The receptor set was obtained from a human donor in good health. Some libraries in this study had Jurkat cell RNA spiked in.

This clonotype was recorded at least ten times. The V and J genes are TRBV7-9 and TRBJ2-7; D ambiguous. The CDR3 is 13 amino acids. V was pared by 5 bases and J by 3 bases, with 11 bases between. Germline-derived CDR1 and CDR2 are SEHNR and FQNEAQ (reference sequence). The CDR3 sequence: CASSPPGRYEQYF. The CDR3 DNA reads as TGTGCCAGCAGCCCTCCGGGCCGCTACGAGCAGTACTTC.

A note on this clonotype: A much larger clonotype is one base distant, so this may be a read error. It is likely a read error, because the conserved phenylalanine at the end of the CDR3 is missing. V usage is TRBV2 and J usage is TRBJ2-3; 9 bases line up with TRBD1. The CDR3 runs 15 residues. From germline, CDR1 is SNHLY and CDR2 FYNNEI. Unmatched junction bases numbered 4, after V lost 6 bases and J lost 0 bases. CDR3 protein: CASSGQGFSTDTQYL. CDR3 sequence (DNA): TGTGCCAGCAGCGGACAGGGGTTTAGCACAGATACGCAGTATCTT.

The chain couples TRBV7-9 to TRBJ2-7; 7 bases are a match to TRBD2. From germline, CDR1 is SEHNR and CDR2 FQNEAQ (reference sequence). V was clipped by 5 bases and J by 3 bases; unmatched bases: 13. The CDR3 contains 16 residues. The CDR3 here is CASSHIERGSGYEQYF. The CDR3 DNA reads as TGTGCCAGCAGCCATATAGAGCGGGGTAGCGGCTACGAGCAGTACTTC.

The rearrangement links TRBV12-3 or TRBV12-4 to TRBJ2-7; 7 nucleotides agree with TRBD2. V shed 4 bases and J 2 bases; nucleotides not matched to a gene: 14. This CDR3 spans 17 amino acids. CDR3: CASSSPDYRGRAYEQYF. The DNA of the CDR3 is TGTGCCAGCAGTTCACCTGACTATCGAGGGAGGGCCTACGAGCAGTACTTC.

This clonotype was seen many times. This sequence joins TRBV10-3 and TRBJ2-7, with TRBD1 identical over 7 bases. With 11 bases clipped from V and 2 bases from J, the junction kept 9 bases outside the gene matches. The germline V gene has CDR1 ENHRY and CDR2 SYGVKD. The CDR3 contains 13 residues. In nucleotides, the CDR3 is TGTGCCGTCGCCGGGACAGTGACCTACGAGCAGTACTTC. Translation gives CAVAGTVTYEQYF.

The J gene is TRBJ1-1, the V gene TRBV4-1; D is unclear. The CDR3 has 15 residues. Germline V gene data show CDR1 as MGHRA and CDR2 as YSYEKL. V lost 1 base to trimming and J lost 3 bases, with 12 bases between them. CDR3 amino acids: CASSQGSQGYTEAFF. CDR3 sequence (DNA): TGCGCCAGCAGCCAAGGGTCCCAAGGATACACTGAAGCTTTCTTT.

Notes on this clonotype: The germline gene is not matched at one end of the junction; a read error may be the cause. This chain uses TRBV2 with TRBJ2-3, with 7 bases that match TRBD2. The CDR3 has 17 amino acids. Per germline, CDR1 SNHLY and CDR2 FYNNEI. The CDR3 region has the DNA TGTGCCAGCAGTGAATGGGCTAGCGGAGAAAACACAGATACGAAGTATTTT. It is translated as CASSEWASGENTDTKYF.

This clonotype was counted many times. The V and J genes are TRBV4-1 and TRBJ1-4, with TRBD1 matching 7 bases. Per germline, CDR1 MGHRA and CDR2 YSYEKL. This CDR3 is 15 amino acids long. Trimming at V came to 0 bases and at J to 7 bases, leaving 5 bases not matched to a gene. The CDR3 DNA reads as TGCGCCAGCAGCCAAGATCGAGGGGACAGTGAAAAACTGTTTTTT. Its translation is CASSQDRGDSEKLFF.

Comments on this clonotype: A much larger clone lies a single base off, so this may be a read error. V gene TRBV5-1 combines with J gene TRBJ2-3; 9 bases align to TRBD2. V lost 10 bases to trimming and J lost 3 bases; unmatched junction nucleotides: 9. The CDR3 runs to 14 residues. Germline V gene data show CDR1 as SGHRS and CDR2 as YFSETQ. DNA for the CDR3: TGCGCCTCCACCCCAGCGGGAGGAACAGATACGCAGTATTTT. Its translation: CASTPAGGTDTQYF.

The chain recombines TRBV12-3 or TRBV12-4 with TRBJ2-1; D uncertain. The ends were cut back, 6 bases at V and 1 base at J, with 13 bases in the middle. The CDR3 loop spans 15 amino acids. This chain's CDR3 is CASRTYSESYNEQFF. The CDR3 DNA follows: TGTGCCAGCAGAACCTACTCCGAATCCTACAATGAGCAGTTCTTC.

This clonotype has just a few counts. The genes are TRBV27 and TRBJ1-6, with D unclear. This CDR3 spans 15 amino acids. The germline V and J ends were trimmed by 3 bases and 5 bases, with 11 bases remaining between them. Germline V gene data show CDR1 as MNHEY and CDR2 as SMNVEV (reference sequence). The chain's CDR3 is CASSFDIPHNSPLHF. The CDR3 DNA reads TGTGCCAGCAGTTTTGATATCCCACATAATTCACCCCTCCACTTT.

This clonotype was detected many times. V gene TRBV30 combines with J gene TRBJ1-5, with TRBD1 as a possible D gene (5 bases). V lost 6 bases and J lost 3, with 21 bases in between. This CDR3 is built from 16 residues. Per germline, CDR1 GTSNPN and CDR2 SVGIG (reference sequence). CDR3 coding DNA: TGTGCCTGTCAAAAAGTAGGGGTAGTGGACAATCAGCCCCAGCATTTT. Translated, it gives CACQKVGVVDNQPQHF.

Of note for this clonotype: Being one base from a much bigger clone, this may be a read error. This CDR3 is CASSRRTDLLDTIYF. CDR3 DNA: TGTGCCAGCAGCCGTAGGACAGATCTCTTGGACACCATATATTTT. V and J are TRBV13 and TRBJ1-3; TRBD1 is a possible D gene (6 bases). The germline V gene encodes CDR1 PRHDT and CDR2 FYEKMQ (reference sequence). The CDR3 extends over 15 amino acids. Trimming left V 5 bases short and J 8 bases short, with 19 bases between.

In regard to this clonotype: A much larger clonotype is one base distant, so this may be a read error. This sequence joins TRBV5-1 and TRBJ2-1, with D possibly TRBD2 on 5 matching bases. In germline, CDR1 is SGHRS, CDR2 YFSETQ. This CDR3 has 12 amino acids. The CDR3 DNA follows: TGCGTCAGCAGCGGCGGCGCTTTGGAGCAGTTCTTC. Its protein product is CVSSGGALEQFF.

This chain connects TRBV12-3 or TRBV12-4 to TRBJ2-3, with TRBD2 matching 9 bases. This CDR3 contains 17 residues. J was trimmed by 2 bases and V by 3 bases; bases with no gene match: 9. The DNA of the CDR3 is TGTGCCAGCAGTTTGGGACTAGCTCTCTCTGCCACAGATACGCAGTATTTT. Its protein product is CASSLGLALSATDTQYF.

Worth noting for this clonotype: A much larger clone lies a single base off, so this may be a read error. The chain combines TRBV5-6 with TRBJ1-5; D uncertain. The CDR3 contains 13 residues. With 5 bases removed from V and 2 bases from J, the gap between germline ends came to 8 bases. From germline, CDR1 is SGHDT and CDR2 YYEEEE. DNA for the CDR3: TGTGCCAGCAGTTACAAGGGCAATCAGCCCCAGCATTTT. Translated: CASSYKGNQPQHF.

Comments on this clonotype: This may come from a read error, since a much larger clone is one base off. The chain combines TRBV7-6 with TRBJ2-3; a weak D match, TRBD1 (7 bases). Germline V gene data show CDR1 as SGHVS and CDR2 as FNYEAQ. The CDR3 sequence is 15 residues long. CDR3 DNA sequence: TGTGCCAGCAGCTTACGCGGGACAGACACAGATACGAAGTATTTT. This sequence encodes CASSLRGTDTDTKYF.

This clonotype showed up just a few times. The chain carries TRBV27 and TRBJ1-5; 9 nucleotides line up with TRBD1. The CDR3 sequence is 16 residues long. The V gene end was trimmed by 0 bases and the J gene end by 4 bases; junction bases not matched to a gene: 4. The germline V gene has CDR1 MNHEY and CDR2 SMNVEV (reference sequence). DNA for the CDR3: TGTGCCAGCAGTTTATCGGGGACAGGGAGAAATCAGCCCCAGCATTTT. This encodes CASSLSGTGRNQPQHF.